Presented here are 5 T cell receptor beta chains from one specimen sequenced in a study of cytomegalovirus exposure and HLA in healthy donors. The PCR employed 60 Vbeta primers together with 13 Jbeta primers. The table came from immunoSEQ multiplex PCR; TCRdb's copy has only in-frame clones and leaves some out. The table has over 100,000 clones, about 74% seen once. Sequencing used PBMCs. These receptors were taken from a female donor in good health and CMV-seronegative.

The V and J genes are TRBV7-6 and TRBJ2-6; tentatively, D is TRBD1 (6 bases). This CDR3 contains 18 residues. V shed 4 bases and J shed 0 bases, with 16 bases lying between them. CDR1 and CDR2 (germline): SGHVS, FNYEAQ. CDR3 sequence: CASSSGDGQFSGANVLTF. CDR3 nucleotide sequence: TGTGCCAGCAGCTCTGGAGACGGACAGTTCTCTGGGGCCAACGTCCTGACTTTC.

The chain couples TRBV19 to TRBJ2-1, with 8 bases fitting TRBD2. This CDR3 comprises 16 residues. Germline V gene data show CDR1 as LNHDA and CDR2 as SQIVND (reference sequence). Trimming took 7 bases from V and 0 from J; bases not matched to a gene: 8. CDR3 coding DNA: TGTGCCAGTACACCGGGACTAGGGAGCTCCTACAATGAGCAGTTCTTC. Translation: CASTPGLGSSYNEQFF.

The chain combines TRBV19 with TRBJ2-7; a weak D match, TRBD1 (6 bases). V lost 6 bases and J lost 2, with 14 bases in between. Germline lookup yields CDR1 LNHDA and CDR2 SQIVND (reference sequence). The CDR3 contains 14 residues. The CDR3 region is CASRNPGHTYEQYF. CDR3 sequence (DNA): TGTGCCAGTAGAAATCCGGGACATACCTACGAGCAGTACTTC. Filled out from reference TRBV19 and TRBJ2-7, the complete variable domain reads DGGITQSPKYLFRKEGQNVTLSCEQNLNHDAMYWYRQDPGQGLRLIYYSQIVNDFQKGDIAEGYSVSREKKESFPLTVTSAQKNPTAFYLCASRNPGHTYEQYFGPGTRLTVT.

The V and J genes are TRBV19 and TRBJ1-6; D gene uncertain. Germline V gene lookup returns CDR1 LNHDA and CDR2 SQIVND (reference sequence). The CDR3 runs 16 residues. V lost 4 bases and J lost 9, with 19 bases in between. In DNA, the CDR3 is TGTGCCAGTAGTACCTCACCGGGTCCTTCCTCTTCACCCCTCCACTTT. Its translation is CASSTSPGPSSSPLHF.

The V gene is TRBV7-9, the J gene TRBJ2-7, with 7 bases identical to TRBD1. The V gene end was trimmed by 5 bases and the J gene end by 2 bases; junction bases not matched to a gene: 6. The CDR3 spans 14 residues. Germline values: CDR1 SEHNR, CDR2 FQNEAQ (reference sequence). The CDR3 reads CASSRTGEAYEQYF. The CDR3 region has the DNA TGTGCCAGCAGCAGGACAGGTGAGGCCTACGAGCAGTACTTC.